This T cell receptor (beta chain) was observed in a study of graft-versus-host responses after intestinal transplantation. The data were produced by immunoSEQ multiplex PCR, yet TCRdb's version contains in-frame clones alone and is incomplete. This table holds 80,000 to 85,000 clones, about nine tenths found once. In germline, CDR1 is MNHEY, CDR2 SVGAGI. V was pared by 9 bases and J by 5 bases, with 10 bases between. There are 12 residues in the CDR3. A remark on this clone: Its antigen is not identified.

This TCR was sampled from a human donor who received an intestinal transplant. The sequenced sample was unstimulated CD4+ T cells sorted from spleen or lymph node cells, obtained before intestinal transplant. V and J are TRBV6-5 and TRBJ2-2; D gene ambiguous. DNA for the CDR3: TGTGCCAGTAAAGAGGCGACCGGGGAGCTGTTTTTT. It specifies CASKEATGELFF.